These 32 T cell receptor beta chains came from one sample sequenced in a study of blood T cell repertoires in COVID-19. The assay was immunoSEQ multiplex PCR, and TCRdb's table has in-frame clones only and misses some. The sample records about 200,000 clones, approximately 85% being singletons. Material for sequencing was peripheral blood. The receptors here all came from a woman older than 75 with acute or convalescent COVID-19.

This clone was recorded only once. The chain combines TRBV2 with TRBJ1-6; D is possibly TRBD1 (5 bases). CDR1 and CDR2 (germline): SNHLY, FYNNEI. The CDR3 is 15 residues long. V lost 6 bases and J lost 8, with 17 bases in between. CDR3 coding DNA: TGTGCCAGCAGGGGGGAGGGCTTGAGAGATTCACCCCTCCACTTT. Translating gives CASRGEGLRDSPLHF. Combining the CDR3 with reference TRBV2 and TRBJ1-6 gives the whole variable domain EPEVTQTPSHQVTQMGQEVILRCVPISNHLYFYWYRQILGQKVEFLVSFYNNEISEKSEIFDDQFSVERPDGSNFTLKIRSTKLEDSAMYFCASRGEGLRDSPLHFGNGTRLTVT.

This clone was detected only once. This CDR3 reads CASSLGRGAGANVLTF. For the CDR3, the DNA is TGTGCCAGCAGCTTAGGGCGGGGAGCTGGGGCCAACGTCCTGACTTTC. This rearrangement joins TRBV11-2 to TRBJ2-6; D perhaps matches TRBD2 (6 bases). Germline CDR1 SGHAT, CDR2 FQNNGV. The CDR3 has 16 residues. V lost 1 base to trimming and J lost 2 bases, with 9 bases between them.

The chain uses TRBV9 and TRBJ1-2, with a tentative D call TRBD1 (5 bases). The V and J ends lost 0 bases and 4 bases respectively, with 13 bases between them. Germline CDR1 reads SGDLS; CDR2 reads YYNGEE. This CDR3 contains 15 residues. The CDR3 DNA follows: TGTGCCAGCAGCGTAGAGGGCAGGGTGGGCTATGGCTACACCTTC. Protein sequence: CASSVEGRVGYGYTF.

The gene calls are TRBV15 and TRBJ2-3, with D unresolved. CDR3 length equals 14 residues. V lost 1 base and J lost 0, with 5 bases in between. Germline CDR1 and CDR2: LNHNV and YYDKDF (reference sequence). CDR3 region: CATSRGRSTDTQYF. CDR3 DNA: TGTGCCACCAGCAGAGGGAGAAGCACAGATACGCAGTATTTT.

This clone was detected once. V gene TRBV6-4 combines with J gene TRBJ1-1; the D is unclear. The V and J ends lost 4 bases and 4 bases respectively, with 13 bases between them. The CDR3 contains 14 residues. Per germline, CDR1 MRHNA and CDR2 SNTAGT. The CDR3 DNA sequence: TGTGCCAGCAGTGTCGAACCTGGAGGCACTGAAGCTTTCTTT. It translates to CASSVEPGGTEAFF.

V is TRBV6-2 or TRBV6-3 and J is TRBJ1-5, with D possibly matching TRBD1 (5 bases). Trimming took 3 bases from V and 7 from J, leaving 10 bases between them. Germline assignment: CDR1 MNHEY and CDR2 SVGEGT. This CDR3 is 13 amino acids long. The CDR3 spells CASSYQGAQPQHF. The CDR3 DNA sequence: TGTGCCAGCAGTTATCAAGGGGCCCAGCCCCAGCATTTT.

The V gene is TRBV9, the J gene TRBJ2-2, with D perhaps matching TRBD2 (6 bases). The CDR3 covers 16 residues. Germline-derived CDR1 and CDR2 are SGDLS and YYNGEE. V shed 0 bases and J shed 2 bases, with 11 bases lying between them. The DNA for the CDR3 is TGTGCCAGCAGCGTAGGACGGGGAGGTAACACCGGGGAGCTGTTTTTT. Translated: CASSVGRGGNTGELFF. The full variable domain, in which reference TRBV9 and TRBJ2-2 provide the parts outside the CDR3, is DSGVTQTPKHLITATGQRVTLRCSPRSGDLSVYWYQQSLDQGLQFLIQYYNGEERAKGNILERFSAQQFPDLHSELNLSSLELGDSALYFCASSVGRGGNTGELFFGEGSRLTVL.

J is TRBJ1-2 and V is TRBV5-1; D perhaps matches TRBD1 (5 bases). V shed 0 bases and J shed 3 bases, with 12 bases lying between them. Germline V gene lookup returns CDR1 SGHRS and CDR2 YFSETQ. The CDR3 has 15 amino acids. CDR3 protein: CASSLGQGFDYGYTF. The CDR3 DNA reads TGCGCCAGCAGCTTGGGTCAGGGATTCGACTATGGCTACACCTTC.

V usage is TRBV5-1 and J usage is TRBJ2-6; D is possibly TRBD1 (6 bases). Germline CDR1 and CDR2: SGHRS and YFSETQ. This CDR3 comprises 17 residues. V was trimmed by 4 bases and J by 1 base, leaving 15 bases between them. CDR3 protein: CASSVQGSWSGANVLTF. For the CDR3, the DNA is TGCGCCAGCAGCGTACAGGGAAGTTGGTCTGGGGCCAACGTCCTGACTTTC.

V usage is TRBV12-5 and J usage is TRBJ1-1; D perhaps matches TRBD1 (6 bases). Germline CDR1 is LGHNT and CDR2 is FRNRAP. The CDR3 sequence is 13 residues long. V lost 7 bases to trimming and J lost 4 bases, with 13 bases between them. The CDR3 loop reads CASVTQGGTEAFF. The CDR3 DNA sequence: TGTGCTAGTGTAACTCAAGGGGGCACTGAAGCTTTCTTT.

The chain recombines TRBV21-1 with TRBJ2-1; TRBD1 is taken as the D call from the table, unchecked against the DNA. TRBV21-1 is listed as a pseudogene. This CDR3 contains 16 residues. The chain's CDR3 is CASSKGIRWANNEQFF. In nucleotides, the CDR3 is TGTGCCAGCAGCAAAGGAATCAGATGGGCTAACAATGAGCAGTTCTTC.

This CDR3 is CASSRHQGKDTEAFF. CDR3 DNA: TGTGCCAGTAGTAGACACCAGGGGAAGGATACTGAAGCTTTCTTT. The rearrangement links TRBV19 to TRBJ1-1; D perhaps matches TRBD1 (6 bases). The CDR3 covers 15 residues. V was shortened by 4 bases and J by 5 bases, with 17 bases between the two germline ends. The V gene's germline CDR1 is LNHDA and CDR2 SQIVND (reference sequence).

The chain recombines TRBV7-9 with TRBJ1-4; D is unclear. This CDR3 has 14 amino acids. V lost 2 bases and J lost 7, with 11 bases in between. CDR1 and CDR2 from the germline V gene are SEHNR and FQNEAQ (reference sequence). The CDR3 reads CASSLTQIGEKLFF. CDR3 DNA: TGTGCCAGCAGCTTAACGCAGATTGGTGAAAAACTGTTTTTT.

The chain has TRBV6-2 or TRBV6-3 and TRBJ1-1; TRBD1 might be the D (6 bases). Germline CDR1 reads MNHEY; CDR2 reads SVGEGT. Trimming took off 4 bases at V and 5 bases at J, with 17 bases between the two ends. This CDR3 is 15 amino acids long. Here the CDR3 reads CASSSPATGMTEAFF. The CDR3 DNA reads TGTGCCAGCAGTTCTCCCGCAACAGGGATGACTGAAGCTTTCTTT.

In DNA form, the CDR3 reads TGTGCCAGCAGTATTATAGGGGGGGGCCCCATCAGAGATACGCAGTATTTT. This codes for CASSIIGGGPIRDTQYF. The rearrangement joins TRBV27 to TRBJ2-3, with a possible D match to TRBD2 (7 bases). This CDR3 contains 17 residues. Trimming removed 5 bases at V and 5 bases at J, with 23 bases between. Germline CDR1 is MNHEY and CDR2 is SMNVEV (reference sequence).

V gene TRBV12-3 or TRBV12-4 combines with J gene TRBJ1-5; D is possibly TRBD1 (5 bases). V lost 8 bases to trimming and J lost 11 bases, with 19 bases between them. This CDR3 is built from 13 residues. The CDR3 DNA follows: TGTGCCAGCTCCCGGGACCCTGGGGGGGCCCAGCATTTT. Protein product: CASSRDPGGAQHF.

CDR3 coding DNA: TGCGCCAGCAGCCCGGGACTAGCGGGAGGGCATGTGGATGAGCAGTTCTTC. Its translation: CASSPGLAGGHVDEQFF. V gene TRBV5-1 combines with J gene TRBJ2-1, with 16 bases lining up with TRBD2. Germline V CDR1 and CDR2: SGHRS, YFSETQ. The CDR3 runs 17 residues. The V gene end was trimmed by 4 bases and the J gene end by 8 bases; junction bases not matched to a gene: 9.

This chain connects TRBV7-9 to TRBJ2-1; 11 nucleotides line up with TRBD2. The germline CDR1 and CDR2 sequences are SEHNR and FQNEAQ (reference sequence). V lost 2 bases to trimming and J lost 7 bases; unmatched junction nucleotides: 7. The CDR3 contains 16 residues. The CDR3 DNA reads TGTGCCAGCAGCTTAACACAGTCTAGCGGGAGGAATGAGCAGTTCTTC. Amino acid sequence: CASSLTQSSGRNEQFF. The full variable domain, its missing parts supplied by reference TRBV7-9 and TRBJ2-1, is DTGVSQNPRHKITKRGQNVTFRCDPISEHNRLYWYRQTLGQGPEFLTYFQNEAQLEKSRLLSDRFSAERPKGSFSTLEIQRTEQGDSAMYLCASSLTQSSGRNEQFFGPGTRLTVL.

The rearrangement joins TRBV7-2 to TRBJ2-7, with D possibly matching TRBD2 (6 bases). The CDR3 is 16 residues long. Germline CDR1 reads SGHTA; CDR2 reads FQGNSA. Trimming stripped 2 bases from V and 4 bases from J, with 18 bases between. CDR3 coding DNA: TGTGCCAGCAGCTTAATTGGAGTAGCGGCCTTTTACGAGCAGTACTTC. Protein sequence: CASSLIGVAAFYEQYF.

The chain employs TRBV7-3 and TRBJ2-7, with 10 nucleotides matching TRBD1. The V segment lost 5 bases and the J segment 4 bases; nucleotides outside the gene matches: 8. Germline CDR1 SGHTA, CDR2 FQGTGA. This CDR3 spans 15 amino acids. CDR3 in amino acids: CASSPTGGPYYEQYF. The CDR3 nucleotides read TGTGCCAGCAGCCCGACAGGGGGCCCTTATTACGAGCAGTACTTC.

This sequence joins TRBV5-1 and TRBJ2-7; 9 bases agree with TRBD1. This CDR3 region has 14 residues. The junction had 3 bases not matched to a gene; V was cut back by 2 bases and J by 3 bases. Germline lookup yields CDR1 SGHRS and CDR2 YFSETQ. The DNA of the CDR3 is TGCGCCAGCAGCTTTCGGACAGGGGACTACGAGCAGTACTTC. Residues: CASSFRTGDYEQYF.

This sequence joins TRBV4-2 and TRBJ2-1; weak D call: TRBD2 (6 bases). Trimming cost V 3 bases and J 2 bases, with 17 bases left between them. This CDR3 has 17 amino acids. Germline V gives CDR1 LGHNA, CDR2 YNFKEQ. The CDR3 nucleotides read TGTGCCAGCAGCCAGGATCCGGCTAGCGCCGCCTACAATGAGCAGTTCTTC. It translates to CASSQDPASAAYNEQFF.

This chain uses TRBV5-6 with TRBJ2-2, with D possibly being TRBD2 (6 bases). Trimming stripped 2 bases from V and 6 bases from J, with 11 bases between. CDR1 and CDR2 (germline): SGHDT, YYEEEE. CDR3 size: 14 residues. The chain's CDR3 is CASSFIRRAGELFF. In DNA form, the CDR3 reads TGTGCCAGCAGCTTTATTCGGAGGGCCGGGGAGCTGTTTTTT.

The rearrangement joins TRBV20-1 to TRBJ1-4; 10 bases fit TRBD1. V gave up 3 bases and J gave up 10 bases; unmatched junction bases: 11. In germline, CDR1 is DFQATT, CDR2 SNEGSKA (reference sequence). The CDR3 is 15 amino acids. The CDR3 is CSASDSGTGVGKLFF. CDR3 bases: TGCAGTGCTAGTGACAGCGGGACAGGGGTGGGAAAACTGTTTTTT.

The chain employs TRBV18 and TRBJ1-1, with D unresolved. Trimming left V 3 bases short and J 8 bases short, with 16 bases between. CDR3 length equals 14 residues. Germline V gene data show CDR1 as KGHSH and CDR2 as LQKENI. CDR3 coding DNA: TGTGCCAGCTCACCTAACCCCTCATCAGGAGAAGCTTTCTTT. Protein product: CASSPNPSSGEAFF.

This clone has a handful of counts. The CDR3 nucleotides are TGTGCCAGCAGCCAAGTGACTAGCTCCACCTACGAGCAGTACTTC. Translating it yields CASSQVTSSTYEQYF. The chain joins TRBV3-1 (or the pseudogene TRBV3-2) to TRBJ2-7, with 7 bases matching TRBD2. The V gene end was trimmed by 1 base and the J gene end by 2 bases; junction bases not matched to a gene: 5. Germline CDR1 is LGHDT and CDR2 is YNNKEL (reference sequence). CDR3 size: 15 residues.

The rearrangement joins TRBV21-1 to TRBJ1-5; TRBD1, as called in the table, went unchecked against the DNA. TRBV21-1 is recorded as a pseudogene. CDR3 length equals 14 residues. In DNA, the CDR3 is TGTGCCACACGGACAGGGGTGGCGAATCAGCCCCAGCATTTT. Amino acid sequence: CATRTGVANQPQHF.

Only one count was recorded for this clone. V usage is TRBV7-2 and J usage is TRBJ1-3, with a weak D call TRBD1 (6 bases). Looked up from germline, CDR1 is SGHTA and CDR2 is FQGNSA. The CDR3 is 14 amino acids. The V and J ends lost 5 bases and 6 bases respectively, with 14 bases between them. The CDR3 loop reads CASSPRGVENTIYF. The CDR3, as DNA: TGTGCCAGCAGCCCCAGGGGTGTCGAAAACACCATATATTTT.

This clone appeared once. The J gene is TRBJ2-2, the V gene TRBV11-2, with a weak D call TRBD2 (5 bases). Germline values: CDR1 SGHAT, CDR2 FQNNGV. V was cut by 5 bases and J by 1 base, with 11 bases left in between. This CDR3 is 15 amino acids long. The CDR3 loop reads CASSDHEGNTGELFF. The CDR3 region has the DNA TGTGCCAGCAGCGATCACGAGGGGAACACCGGGGAGCTGTTTTTT.

The chain links TRBV20-1 to TRBJ2-5; unclear D gene. Germline V gene lookup returns CDR1 DFQATT and CDR2 SNEGSKA (reference sequence). This CDR3 region has 11 residues. Trimming took off 1 base at V and 6 bases at J, with 6 bases between the two ends. The CDR3 sequence: CSARVGQTQYF. CDR3 coding DNA: TGCAGTGCTAGAGTGGGCCAGACCCAGTACTTC.

V gene TRBV9 combines with J gene TRBJ2-1, with 8 bases aligning to TRBD2. V lost 0 bases, J lost 7 bases, and 12 bases stayed unmatched. This CDR3 region has 17 residues. CDR1 and CDR2 (germline): SGDLS, YYNGEE. The CDR3 region is CASSVGTSFKGGNEQFF. The CDR3 region has the DNA TGTGCCAGCAGCGTAGGGACTAGCTTTAAAGGCGGGAATGAGCAGTTCTTC. The whole variable domain, remainder taken from reference TRBV9 and TRBJ2-1, is DSGVTQTPKHLITATGQRVTLRCSPRSGDLSVYWYQQSLDQGLQFLIQYYNGEERAKGNILERFSAQQFPDLHSELNLSSLELGDSALYFCASSVGTSFKGGNEQFFGPGTRLTVL.

The gene calls are TRBV7-3 and TRBJ1-1; D unclear. Germline V gene sequence: CDR1 SGHTA, CDR2 FQGTGA. V lost 2 bases and J lost 1, with 8 bases in between. This CDR3 contains 14 residues. CDR3 coding DNA: TGTGCCAGCAGCTTAGGCGGGGAGAACACTGAAGCTTTCTTT. It is translated as CASSLGGENTEAFF. The full variable domain, its missing parts supplied by reference TRBV7-3 and TRBJ1-1, is GAGVSQTPSNKVTEKGKYVELRCDPISGHTALYWYRQSLGQGPEFLIYFQGTGAADDSGLPNDRFFAVRPEGSVSTLKIQRTERGDSAVYLCASSLGGENTEAFFGQGTRLTVV.